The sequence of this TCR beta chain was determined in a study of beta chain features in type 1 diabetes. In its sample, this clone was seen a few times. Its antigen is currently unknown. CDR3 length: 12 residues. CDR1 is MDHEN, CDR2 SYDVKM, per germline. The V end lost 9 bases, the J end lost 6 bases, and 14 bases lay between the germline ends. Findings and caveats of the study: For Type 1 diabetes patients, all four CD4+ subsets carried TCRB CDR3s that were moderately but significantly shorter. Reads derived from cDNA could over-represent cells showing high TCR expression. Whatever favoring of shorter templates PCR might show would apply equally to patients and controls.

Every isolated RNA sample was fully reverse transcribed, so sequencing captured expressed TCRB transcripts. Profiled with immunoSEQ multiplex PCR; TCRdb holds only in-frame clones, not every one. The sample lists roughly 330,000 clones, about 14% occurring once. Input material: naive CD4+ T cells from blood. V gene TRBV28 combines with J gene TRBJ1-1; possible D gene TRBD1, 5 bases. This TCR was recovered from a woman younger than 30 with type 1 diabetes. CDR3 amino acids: CASGGVRAEAFF. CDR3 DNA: TGTGCCAGTGGGGGGGTACGGGCTGAAGCTTTCTTT.